The T cell receptor (beta chain) under discussion was sequenced for a study of blood T cell repertoires in COVID-19. Study background: Samples of COVID-19 (acute and convalescent) were obtained from the United States, Italy and Spain.

The Seattle patients joined while their infection was active and were tracked longitudinally afterward. In the study's own analysis: Cell counts per sample came from amplifying reference gene primers. Assay used: immunoSEQ multiplex PCR; TCRdb lists only in-frame clones, some missing. V and J calls and clone size are given by that table; D and trimming were obtained from the DNA. This table has about 330,000 clones, approximately 90% appearing once. The sample holds a few counts of this clone. The receptor comes from a man younger than 45 with COVID-19, enrolled during active disease. Sequencing was carried out using peripheral blood.

CDR3 sequence reads: CASSLRLAAGRRTDTQYF. In nucleotides, the CDR3 is TGTGCCAGCAGCTTGAGACTAGCGGCGGGCAGGAGAACAGATACGCAGTATTTT. The chain joins TRBV11-3 to TRBJ2-3, with TRBD2 matching 9 bases. Trimming at V came to 3 bases and at J to 3 bases, leaving 13 bases not matched to a gene. This CDR3 is built from 18 residues. Germline V gene sequence: CDR1 SGHNT, CDR2 YENEEA.